The subject of this entry is one T cell receptor beta chain. The target of this receptor is not known. Base qualities are not at hand, and no much larger clone is one base apart. Library generation was performed with the immunoSEQ multiplex PCR assay. For the multiplex PCR, a mixture combining 60 forward primers for TCR Vbeta segments and 13 reverse primers for TCR Jbeta segments was used. Amplification of the CDR3 region of rearranged TCR beta genes was performed with a multiplex PCR assay on genomic DNA. Amplified TCR beta libraries were sequenced as 87-base-pair reads on the Illumina HiSeq System. The authors' pipeline ran thus. A later analysis counted approximately 74 million unique TCR beta chains across the 500 to 850 repertoires, and 9.5 million to 11 million of these chains were shared by at least two donors. Raw reads were error-corrected and collapsed into unique sequences with a nearest-neighbor algorithm that merged closely related sequences to remove PCR and sequencing errors. Alignment of CDR3 sequences to IMGT reference sequences was used to assign V, D and J gene segments. For a sequence to be retained, a match of at least six nucleotides was required to both a V gene segment and a J gene segment. A rearrangement counted as productive if the CDR3 had no stop codons and remained in frame with V and J, and every other rearrangement counted as non-productive. Following IMGT convention, CDR3 was defined as the stretch from the second conserved V-encoded cysteine to the conserved J-encoded phenylalanine. The earlier analysis of about 610 of the donors excluded sequences that lacked an unambiguous match to a single V gene segment. In an earlier analysis of several hundred of the donors, V segments were called functional above 56.7% productive rearrangements and were called segregating when the between-donor standard deviation exceeded 5%. A statistical classification framework was built to diagnose cytomegalovirus status from the catalog of TCR beta chain sequences. In a later analysis, V and J genes were assigned by comparing TCR nucleotide sequences against IMGT/GENE-DB human TR gene sequences. In a later analysis, CDR3 sequences and most-parsimonious VDJ recombination scenarios were assigned using the TCRdist pipeline. In a later analysis, each TCR beta chain was defined by its CDR3 amino acid sequence together with its V-gene family, and reads without a unique V-gene family were excluded. A later analysis removed 550 to 700 highly shared, low-generation-probability nucleotide sequences to deal with suspected cross-contamination and a sequencing artifact. In a later analysis, a clonal expansion index was calculated for each public chain from normalized within-repertoire ranks of inferred template counts. A later analysis computed generation probabilities with a VDJ recombination model fitted to out-of-frame rearrangements, and checked the results against IGoR. Hypergeometric tests were used in a later analysis to score TCR-TCR, TCR-HLA and TCR-CMV co-occurrence, with a repertoire-size bias correction applied to the TCR pairs. False discovery rates were estimated in a later analysis by permuting HLA or CMV assignments 20 times. In a later analysis, co-occurring TCRs were grouped with DBSCAN, and TCRdist sequence similarity was added when clustering was performed within HLA-allele-positive subsets. Repertoires with fewer than 30,000 or more than 120,000 public chains, plus five repertoires with anomalous nucleotide sharing, were excluded from co-occurrence clustering. In its TCRdb copy, this immuneACCESS table keeps in-frame sequences only and misses some clones. Where compared with another copy, unresolved V genes explain less than half of these, and the others have no known cause. V, J and clone size reflect that table, while D and trimming were determined from the DNA. This sample lists about 160,000 clones; around 83% were detected once. Jointly, the top ten make up roughly 6.5% of the sample.

The sample belongs to a study of cytomegalovirus exposure and HLA in healthy donors (dated by TCRdb to 2015 to 2018). Regarding the research as a whole: According to an earlier analysis of several hundred of the donors, about 179 million T cells yielded roughly 110 million unique TCR beta sequences and roughly 280 Gb of sequence data. Approximately 310 gigabases of sequencing data and approximately 92 million unique TCR sequences made up an early release that covered several hundred HLA-typed donors. The number of donors typed differed by locus, with about 629-630 for A, B, C, DRB1 and DQB1, around 520 for DQA1, approximately 580 for DPA1, and around 430 for DPB1. Along with the roughly 670-subject first cohort, a separate validation cohort of 120 different subjects was used. Among the roughly 410 genotyped donors, roughly 80% belonged to the genetic ancestry cluster associated with self-reported Caucasian donors. The study aimed to test whether cataloging public T cell receptors could reveal signatures of past pathogen exposure. HLA typing included class I and class II loci at four-digit resolution. Among roughly 400 genotyped donors of the cohort, an average of approximately 240,000 unique TCR beta nucleotide sequences was sequenced per donor, of which roughly 17% were non-productive. Rather than drawing on any new phenotypic data, the later analysis identified candidate immune exposures from TCR beta sequences and the way those sequences occurred across donors. A later analysis re-examined previously published TCR beta repertoires from just over 650 donors and added high-resolution HLA genotyping to investigate patterns of TCR occurrence. The study combined high-throughput TCR immunosequencing, statistical association of individual TCRs with disease status, and machine learning to predict cytomegalovirus infection status. In a later genetic analysis, genome-wide SNP genotypes for about 65% of the 666 donors were used, and that subset was treated as a discovery cohort. Every repertoire in the discovery cohort had been generated on one and the same sequencing platform. In an earlier analysis of 587 of the donors, high-throughput TCR beta sequencing was used to judge whether each TCR beta V gene segment behaved as functional or pseudogenic. Alongside the repertoire data, information on donor age, sex, ethnicity and CMV serostatus was compiled. A few DR-DQ haplotypes were handled as single units for association and clustering because linkage in the cohort was strong. The T cell repertoires of 670 or so subjects were profiled by immunosequencing and related to cytomegalovirus serostatus.

Overall study outcomes, separate from this receptor: Three of the identified cytomegalovirus-associated TCR beta chains were confirmed in vitro to be specific for cytomegalovirus antigens. A later genetic analysis associated a missense DCLRE1C variant with V-gene and J-gene trimming of TCR beta chains, and an independent cohort replicated the association. Immune exposure information for the cohort was limited to CMV serostatus. The classifier was reported to diagnose cytomegalovirus status with high specificity and sensitivity in both the original cohort and the validation cohort. When HLA alleles, especially DR and DQ, strongly co-occurred, attributing TCR associations to individual alleles was difficult. A later analysis found that most CMV-associated TCR beta chains appeared HLA-restricted, with HLA associations seemingly driven largely by CMV exposure. HLA typing was unavailable for some donors at each locus, so association tests used only the typed subset. A later analysis found that HLA-associated TCR beta chains were more clonally expanded and had lower generation probabilities than equally common non-associated chains. The authors suggested that the approach could potentially be generalized to other disease states and immunological phenotypes. Most TCR sequences were seen in very few donors, while some public TCRs were found in many individuals. In this cohort, only TCR beta chains were sequenced, and detectable features were limited by the absence of alpha or paired-chain data. A group of highly shared sequence variants was considered likely to be a technical artifact of the sequencing pipeline. A further reported finding was that TCR beta sequences accurately predicted the HLA-A and HLA-B alleles for most subjects in the first cohort. In an earlier analysis of approximately 590 of the donors, most TCR beta V segments were observed in productive rearrangements about 87% or about 30% of the time, broadly matching IMGT annotations. In a later analysis, over 15,000 TCR beta sequences were associated with specific HLA alleles at a false discovery rate of 0.05. Because the 87-base-pair reads could not distinguish some IMGT-functional V segments, including TRBV6-2 and TRBV6-3, those segments were excluded. In a later analysis, several top co-occurrence clusters were reported to appear linked to parvovirus B19, influenza, CMV and Epstein-Barr virus. Linkage disequilibrium might explain the correlated functional status among segregating V segments, but an unknown experimental factor could not be excluded. Compared with the 666-donor mean, donors in an Asian-associated ancestry cluster had fewer N-insertions in productive TCRs, according to a later genetic analysis. Sequencing depth was assumed to be roughly uniform across donors in the presence/absence analyses, though that assumption may not hold. In a later analysis, TCR association rates were found to vary across HLA loci, with the most associated TCRs seen for DRB1 alleles and the fewest for HLA-C alleles. The study listed 150 to 200 TCR beta chains as associated with cytomegalovirus. Because counts were too low, 15 to 20 rarely observed V segments, including chromosome 9 orphons, were excluded from the earlier analysis of some 540 of the donors.

V and J are trimmed by 6 bases and 1 base, and the gene matches miss 8 bases of the junction. The germline V gene (reference sequence) gives CDR1 as LNHDA and CDR2 as SQIVND. Including the terminal cysteine and phenylalanine, the CDR3 comprises 17 residues. Just the 51-base CDR3 DNA is kept, in frame starting at base 1. The cohort consisted of fewer than 700 healthy bone marrow donors. At the time of sampling, every cohort member was nominally healthy, though immune exposures that went unrecorded were likely present. The donor was CMV seropositive and was included in the group of some 290 seropositive cohort members. Every donor gave a peripheral blood sample, and the peripheral blood mononuclear cells from that sample were used for TCR beta sequencing. The Qiagen DNeasy Blood Extraction Kit was used to extract genomic DNA from the blood cell samples.

The sequencing sample was made of PBMCs. This sequence was found in a man aged 50 to 60 in good health and CMV-seropositive. This chain joins TRBV19 to TRBJ2-6, and 8 bases in between align with TRBD1. The DNA reads as follows: TGTGCCAGTAGGGATCAGGGGGCCGGATCTGGGGCCAACGTCCTGACTTTC. This encodes CASRDQGAGSGANVLTF.